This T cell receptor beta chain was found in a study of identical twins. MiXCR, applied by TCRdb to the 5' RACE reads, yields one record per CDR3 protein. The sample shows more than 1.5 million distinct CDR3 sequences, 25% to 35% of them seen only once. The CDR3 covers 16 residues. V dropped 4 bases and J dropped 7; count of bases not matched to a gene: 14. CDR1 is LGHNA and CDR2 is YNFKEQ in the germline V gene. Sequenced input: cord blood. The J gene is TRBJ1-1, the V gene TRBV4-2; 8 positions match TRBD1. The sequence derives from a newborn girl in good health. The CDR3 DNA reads TGTGCCAGCAGCCTAAGAATCGACAGGGGACCCTATGAAGCTTTCTTT. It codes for CASSLRIDRGPYEAFF.